The TCR beta chain described here comes from a study of a mutant IDH1 vaccine in newly diagnosed glioma. Study overall: Vaccines began 4-6 weeks after radiotherapy alone, or with temozolomide cycles. Receipt of radiotherapy, temozolomide, or both preceded the study, and most received both.

This CDR3 is built from 15 residues. V lost 7 bases and J lost 5; bases outside the gene matches: 9. Germline loops: CDR1 SGHRS, CDR2 YFSETQ. Time point: week 5, during vaccination. In every dose of vaccine, 300 ug of mutant IDH1 20-mer peptide was given alongside topical imiquimod. Study-level points and caveats: Researchers report vaccine-induced immune responses in 80% to 95% of patients. Pseudoprogression seemed unrelated to changes in top peripheral T cell clonotypes.

Sequencing was performed with immunoSEQ multiplex PCR; in TCRdb, only in-frame clones are kept and a portion is missing. The sample comprises over 50,000 clones, 75% to 90% of which are singletons, and 4.6% rests with the top ten. On this clone: No antigen is known for it.

The receptor was isolated from a woman between 40 and 55 years old with glioma. The chain couples TRBV5-1 to TRBJ1-4; 9 nucleotides align to TRBD1. Sequences were derived from PBMCs, sampled from a glioma patient whose treatment included an IDH1 peptide vaccine. Here the CDR3 DNA reads TGCGCCAGCGGACGATCCGGGACAGGGAATGAAAAACTGTTTTTT. As protein: CASGRSGTGNEKLFF.